A single sample gave rise to the 12 T cell receptor beta chains below, sequenced in a study of cytomegalovirus exposure and HLA in healthy donors. 13 Jbeta primers and 60 Vbeta primers were used for the PCR. The protocol was immunoSEQ multiplex PCR, while the TCRdb copy is restricted to in-frame clones and leaves out a portion. The data contain 95,000 or so clones, about 74% of them singletons. The sequencing input was PBMCs. The receptors were gathered from a woman aged 50 to 60 in good health and CMV-seropositive.

The chain recombines TRBV4-3 with TRBJ2-1; the D gene is possibly TRBD2 (6 bases). CDR3 length: 18 residues. The V end lost 3 bases, the J end lost 0 bases, and 18 bases lay between the germline ends. Germline CDR1 is LGHNA and CDR2 is YSLEER. CDR3 DNA sequence: TGCGCCAGCAGCCAGCAGGGACTGACCCTAAGCTCCTACAATGAGCAGTTCTTC. Protein: CASSQQGLTLSSYNEQFF.

The chain couples TRBV5-1 to TRBJ1-2; weak D call: TRBD1 (5 bases). There are 15 residues in the CDR3. Trimming shortened V by 0 bases and J by 6 bases, and 15 bases separated the two germline ends. CDR1 and CDR2 (germline): SGHRS, YFSETQ. The CDR3 loop is CASSLGIGGADGYTF. CDR3 sequence (DNA): TGCGCCAGCAGCTTGGGAATCGGGGGTGCCGATGGCTACACCTTC.

The chain links TRBV7-2 to TRBJ2-5, with D unclear. Germline lookup yields CDR1 SGHTA and CDR2 FQGNSA. The V gene lost 2 bases and the J gene lost 1 base, with 8 bases spanning the gap. The CDR3 is 14 amino acids. CDR3 sequence: CASSLSPIQETQYF. The CDR3 DNA is TGTGCCAGCAGCTTATCCCCAATCCAAGAGACCCAGTACTTC. The complete variable domain, with remaining parts taken from reference TRBV7-2 and TRBJ2-5, reads GAGVSQSPSNKVTEKGKDVELRCDPISGHTALYWYRQSLGQGLEFLIYFQGNSAPDKSGLPSDRFSAERTGGSVSTLTIQRTQQEDSAVYLCASSLSPIQETQYFGPGTRLLVL.

The chain combines TRBV7-9 with TRBJ2-1; TRBD2 is a possible D gene (5 bases). Germline V gene data show CDR1 as SEHNR and CDR2 as FQNEAQ (reference sequence). This CDR3 has 15 amino acids. Trimming pared 4 bases from V and 6 bases from J, leaving 16 bases between. CDR3 region: CASSYLADGINEQFF. CDR3 DNA sequence: TGTGCCAGCAGCTACCTCGCGGACGGGATCAATGAGCAGTTCTTC.

The CDR3 region has the DNA TGTGCCAGTAGTATCTCCGCGGCGGCCTACGAGCAGTACTTC. Translating it yields CASSISAAAYEQYF. V is TRBV19 and J is TRBJ2-7; D remains unclear. The germline V gene has CDR1 LNHDA and CDR2 SQIVND (reference sequence). The CDR3 is 14 residues long. V was clipped by 3 bases and J by 2 bases, with 11 bases between them.

V gene TRBV30 combines with J gene TRBJ1-2; D not resolved. Germline lookup yields CDR1 GTSNPN and CDR2 SVGIG (reference sequence). V lost 1 base and J lost 1, with 10 bases in between. This CDR3 contains 14 residues. Here the CDR3 reads CAWSDEGINYGYTF. The CDR3 nucleotides read TGTGCCTGGAGTGATGAGGGTATTAACTATGGCTACACCTTC.

Written as DNA, the CDR3 is TGTGCCAGCAATCAGTTCGCGAACACCGGGGAGCTGTTTTTT. This encodes CASNQFANTGELFF. The rearrangement joins TRBV2 to TRBJ2-2; no definite D call. The length of the CDR3 is 14 residues. The V and J ends lost 7 bases and 0 bases respectively, with 9 bases between them. Looked up from germline, CDR1 is SNHLY and CDR2 is FYNNEI.

The chain is built from TRBV6-5 and TRBJ2-1; D is possibly TRBD2 (6 bases). V dropped 4 bases and J dropped 5 bases, with 12 bases sitting between them. Germline assignment: CDR1 MNHEY and CDR2 SVGAGI. The CDR3 runs 14 residues. The CDR3 region has the DNA TGTGCCAGCAGTTTCAGGACTACCCACAATGAGCAGTTCTTC. This gives the protein CASSFRTTHNEQFF.

The gene calls are TRBV10-3 and TRBJ1-2, with 7 bases that match TRBD1. The germline CDR1 and CDR2 sequences are ENHRY and SYGVKD. J was trimmed by 6 bases and V by 6 bases; bases with no gene match: 10. The CDR3 is 14 residues long. The CDR3: CAISLLQGSDGYTF. CDR3 nucleotides: TGTGCCATCAGCCTGTTACAGGGGTCTGATGGCTACACCTTC.

V gene TRBV15 combines with J gene TRBJ2-1, with TRBD2 matching over 9 bases. V trimming: 0 bases; J trimming: 3 bases; junction bases outside the gene matches: 6. The CDR3 runs 17 residues. Germline V gene data show CDR1 as LNHNV and CDR2 as YYDKDF (reference sequence). CDR3 coding DNA: TGTGCCACCAGCAGAGATAGAGGCGGGAGGGGCTACAATGAGCAGTTCTTC. Translating it yields CATSRDRGGRGYNEQFF.

The chain employs TRBV5-4 and TRBJ2-1; 9 nucleotides line up with TRBD2. The CDR3 length is 15 residues. Germline V gene data show CDR1 as SGHNT and CDR2 as YYREEE (reference sequence). V was pared by 4 bases and J by 8 bases, with 10 bases of the junction left unmatched. The CDR3 bases are TGTGCCAGCAGCCCCGGACTAGCGTCGTCGGATGAGCAGTTCTTC. Translated: CASSPGLASSDEQFF.

The chain joins TRBV5-1 to TRBJ2-1; TRBD1 aligns across 12 bases. CDR1 and CDR2 from the germline V gene are SGHRS and YFSETQ. The CDR3 runs 15 residues. Trimming took 6 bases from V and 4 from J; bases not matched to a gene: 5. The CDR3 bases are TGCGCCAGCACCGCGGGACAGGGGGCGTACAATGAGCAGTTCTTC. It is translated as CASTAGQGAYNEQFF.